This record looks at one TCR beta chain sequence and its context. The ends lost 5 bases at V and 1 base at J; junction bases unmatched: 7. CDR3 size: 16 residues. The germline V gene has CDR1 SEHNR and CDR2 FQNEAQ (reference sequence). Amplification used 60 Vbeta primers and 13 Jbeta primers. Assay: immunoSEQ multiplex PCR; the TCRdb copy retains only in-frame clones and omits some. The table has 150,000 or so clones, 65% to 85% seen once. These data are taken from a study of cytomegalovirus exposure and HLA in healthy donors. This TCR was recovered from a male donor in good health and CMV-seropositive. The chain is built from TRBV7-9 and TRBJ2-3; 9 nucleotides agree with TRBD2. The sequencing input was PBMCs. The CDR3 sequence is CASSPRGLARTDTQYF. The DNA of the CDR3 is TGTGCCAGCAGCCCCCGAGGACTAGCGCGCACAGATACGCAGTATTTT.